Reported below is one TCR beta chain. Per the authors' pipeline: Amplifying reference gene primers gave estimates of nucleated cell counts. Measured with immunoSEQ multiplex PCR; TCRdb has only the in-frame clones, and not every one. V and J calls and clone size are copied from that table; D and trimming were computed from the DNA. Among about 110,000 clones listed, over 60% were seen once. This sample was taken from a study of blood T cell repertoires in COVID-19. About the study: PBMCs, B-cell-depleted T cells, or T cells were the source of the cDNA or gDNA that made up the material.

The CDR3 length is 15 residues. V lost 4 bases to trimming and J lost 5 bases, with 14 bases between them. Per the germline V gene, CDR1 is LGHNA and CDR2 is YSLEER. This TCR was sampled from a woman of 80 years or more with active or convalescent COVID-19. The V gene is TRBV4-3, the J gene TRBJ1-4; D uncertain. Sequenced input: peripheral blood. The CDR3 is CASSPEVGFNEKLFF. CDR3 DNA sequence: TGCGCCAGCAGCCCCGAGGTCGGCTTCAATGAAAAACTGTTTTTT.